Presented here are 20 T cell receptor beta chains from one specimen sequenced in a study of PD-1 blockade in classical Hodgkin lymphoma. Time point in this sample: cycle 4 day 1 (C4D1), after more than five weeks of nivolumab. Following autologous stem cell transplantation, relapse occurred in every patient, and exposure to brentuximab vedotin varied. TCRdb's table, derived via immunoSEQ multiplex PCR, lists solely in-frame clones and lacks some. Here the sample spans about 44,000 clones, around 64% being singletons. The source was peripheral blood mononuclear cells (PBMCs), collected before the fourth cycle of nivolumab. The receptors shown here come from a human donor with classical Hodgkin lymphoma.

This clone was seen a few times. This chain connects TRBV6-1 to TRBJ2-6, with D hard to call. The CDR3 totals 14 residues. With 8 bases removed from V and 0 bases from J, the gap between germline ends came to 8 bases. Germline lookup yields CDR1 MNHNS and CDR2 SASEGT. CDR3 in DNA: TGTGCCAGCGAGGATACCTCTGGGGCCAACGTCCTGACTTTC. Its translation is CASEDTSGANVLTF.

The chain recombines TRBV4-3 with TRBJ1-1; the D gene is possibly TRBD1 (6 bases). Germline CDR1 and CDR2: LGHNA and YSLEER. Trimming took 1 base from V and 12 from J, leaving 18 bases between them. This CDR3 is 14 amino acids long. The CDR3 coding sequence is TGCGCCAGCAGCCAAGTTTCGGGGGGCGCAGGCCCTTTCTTT. Translation gives CASSQVSGGAGPFF.

This sequence joins TRBV19 and TRBJ2-3; possibly TRBD1 for D (6 bases). The CDR3 has 14 amino acids. V lost 5 bases, J lost 4 bases, and 13 bases lay in between. The germline V gene has CDR1 LNHDA and CDR2 SQIVND (reference sequence). The CDR3 DNA reads as TGTGCCAGTAGTGCAGGGGTTGAGGCAGATACGCAGTATTTT. This gives the protein CASSAGVEADTQYF.

This clone was detected many times. The chain is built from TRBV5-6 and TRBJ1-2; tentatively, D is TRBD1 (5 bases). The CDR3 contains 12 residues. The germline gives CDR1 SGHDT, CDR2 YYEEEE. The ends were cut back, 4 bases at V and 4 bases at J, with 8 bases in the middle. The CDR3 region is CASSPDTYGYTF. CDR3 DNA sequence: TGTGCCAGCAGCCCGGACACCTATGGCTACACCTTC.

The chain recombines TRBV19 with TRBJ1-3; unclear D gene. The CDR3 spans 16 residues. CDR1 and CDR2 from the germline V gene are LNHDA and SQIVND (reference sequence). V lost 3 bases and J lost 1, with 13 bases in between. The chain's CDR3 is CASSMDGELSGNTIYF. Written as DNA, the CDR3 is TGTGCCAGTAGTATGGACGGTGAGCTGTCTGGAAACACCATATATTTT.

The gene calls are TRBV4-1 and TRBJ1-2; 9 bases are shared with TRBD1. Germline CDR1 is MGHRA and CDR2 is YSYEKL. CDR3 length: 16 residues. V lost 2 bases to trimming and J lost 4 bases; unmatched junction nucleotides: 8. The DNA for the CDR3 is TGCGCCAGCAGCCAAACAAGGACAGGGGAAGGCTATGGCTACACCTTC. Amino acids: CASSQTRTGEGYGYTF.

This clone is a singleton in its sample. This rearrangement joins TRBV7-9 to TRBJ2-2; tentative D call: TRBD1 (6 bases). Trimming pared 5 bases from V and 7 bases from J, leaving 14 bases between. CDR1 and CDR2 from the germline V gene are SEHNR and FQNEAQ (reference sequence). The CDR3 has 14 residues. The CDR3 sequence: CASSESTGIGELFF. The CDR3 DNA sequence: TGTGCCAGCAGCGAAAGTACAGGGATCGGGGAGCTGTTTTTT.

The V gene is TRBV7-9, the J gene TRBJ1-2; possible D gene TRBD1, 6 bases. The CDR3 has 17 amino acids. Germline CDR1 SEHNR, CDR2 FQNEAQ (reference sequence). Trimming took 5 bases from V and 9 from J, leaving 28 bases between them. Here the CDR3 DNA reads TGTGCCAGCAGCCCACCCGGACAGACACCGATTATGGCCCGCTACACCTTC. Protein: CASSPPGQTPIMARYTF.

Note on this clone: Other DNA sequences within the sample encode an identical CDR3. The chain is built from TRBV2 and TRBJ2-5, with TRBD2 identical over 11 bases. The length of the CDR3 is 16 residues. J was trimmed by 4 bases and V by 1 base; bases with no gene match: 5. Germline lookup yields CDR1 SNHLY and CDR2 FYNNEI. The CDR3 is CASSEGSGGAGETQYF. In DNA form, the CDR3 reads TGTGCCAGCAGTGAAGGTAGCGGGGGGGCGGGAGAGACCCAGTACTTC.

This rearrangement joins TRBV6-6 to TRBJ2-7, with 10 bases matching TRBD1. The CDR3 spans 15 residues. The germline V gene has CDR1 MNHNY and CDR2 SVGAGI (reference sequence). Trimming cost V 2 bases and J 3 bases; bases outside gene matches: 4. The CDR3 protein is CASSYRQGALYEQYF. CDR3 nucleotides: TGTGCCAGCAGTTACCGACAGGGGGCTCTCTACGAGCAGTACTTC.

The genes are TRBV6-1 and TRBJ2-2, with TRBD2 identical over 8 bases. The CDR3 extends over 16 amino acids. The trim removed 1 base at V and 7 bases at J, leaving 8 bases unmatched. Germline CDR1 reads MNHNS; CDR2 reads SASEGT. The DNA for the CDR3 is TGTGCCAGCAGTGAAGGACTCATAGCGGGAATCGGGGAGCTGTTTTTT. Translating gives CASSEGLIAGIGELFF.

The chain uses TRBV7-9 and TRBJ1-1, with 7 nucleotides matching TRBD1. CDR1 and CDR2 from the germline V gene are SEHNR and FQNEAQ (reference sequence). The CDR3 totals 17 residues. The J segment lost 2 bases and the V segment lost 5 bases, leaving 14 bases of the junction unmatched. CDR3 loop: CASSVIGQDLPNTEAFF. The CDR3 DNA is TGTGCCAGCAGCGTCATCGGACAGGATCTCCCCAACACTGAAGCTTTCTTT.

This clone was observed a few times. The chain has TRBV7-8 and TRBJ1-5; tentative D call: TRBD1 (6 bases). Per germline, CDR1 SGHVS and CDR2 FQNEAQ. The CDR3 sequence is 15 residues long. Trimming took 4 bases from V and 0 from J, leaving 10 bases between them. As DNA, the CDR3 is TGTGCCAGCAGCTACAGGGATTATAGCAATCAGCCCCAGCATTTT. As protein: CASSYRDYSNQPQHF.

The J gene is TRBJ1-2, the V gene TRBV6-4; TRBD1 might be the D (5 bases). The V and J ends lost 0 bases and 4 bases respectively, with 9 bases between them. The CDR3 totals 14 residues. Germline V CDR1 and CDR2: MRHNA, SNTAGT. CDR3 sequence (DNA): TGTGCCAGCAGTGACTCGGCAGGGCTCTATGGCTACACCTTC. Its translation: CASSDSAGLYGYTF.

V usage is TRBV6-5 and J usage is TRBJ2-3, with 7 bases fitting TRBD1. J was trimmed by 5 bases and V by 6 bases; bases with no gene match: 8. CDR1 and CDR2 from the germline V gene are MNHEY and SVGAGI. The CDR3 has 14 amino acids. The CDR3 DNA reads TGTGCCAGCAGAATATTGGGACAGCTAGATACGCAGTATTTT. It is translated as CASRILGQLDTQYF.

This clone is medium-sized. The V call is TRBV5-1, the J call TRBJ2-1, with 9 bases identical to TRBD1. This CDR3 has 15 residues. Per the germline V gene, CDR1 is SGHRS and CDR2 is YFSETQ. V lost 3 bases and J lost 3; bases outside the gene matches: 4. CDR3 region: CASSSGTGFYNEQFF. The CDR3 region has the DNA TGCGCCAGCAGCTCCGGGACAGGGTTCTACAATGAGCAGTTCTTC.

The gene calls are TRBV6-1 and TRBJ1-5; D ambiguous. The V gene lost 7 bases and the J gene lost 1 base, with 14 bases spanning the gap. Germline CDR1 reads MNHNS; CDR2 reads SASEGT. The CDR3 sequence is 15 residues long. CDR3 in amino acids: CASNEDGGSNQPQHF. CDR3 nucleotide sequence: TGTGCCAGCAACGAAGATGGAGGGAGCAATCAGCCCCAGCATTTT.

The CDR3 bases are TGCGCCAGCAGCCCGTGGGCGTGGGGGAACGGAAACACCATATATTTT. Its translation is CASSPWAWGNGNTIYF. This rearrangement joins TRBV5-1 to TRBJ1-3; maybe TRBD1 (5 bases). This CDR3 is built from 16 residues. Germline V gene data show CDR1 as SGHRS and CDR2 as YFSETQ. With 4 bases removed from V and 4 bases from J, the gap between germline ends came to 18 bases.

The gene calls are TRBV15 and TRBJ2-7, with D maybe TRBD1 (5 bases). Looked up from germline, CDR1 is LNHNV and CDR2 is YYDKDF (reference sequence). V shed 4 bases and J shed 0 bases, with 10 bases lying between them. The CDR3 totals 14 residues. The CDR3 spells CATSNRFPSYEQYF. The CDR3 DNA reads TGTGCCACCAGCAACAGGTTCCCCTCCTACGAGCAGTACTTC.

The chain combines TRBV7-6 with TRBJ1-6, with TRBD1 matching 8 bases. CDR3 length equals 18 residues. V was clipped by 6 bases and J by 7 bases; unmatched bases: 17. Germline V CDR1 and CDR2: SGHVS, FNYEAQ. The CDR3 nucleotides are TGTGCCAGCAGGCTAGCCCCCCCCGAGACAGGGGACAATTCACCCCTCCACTTT. Translated: CASRLAPPETGDNSPLHF.